The clone carrying this T cell receptor (beta chain) was counted between two and nine times. Its antigen is as yet unknown. What was sequenced were expressed TCRB transcripts, since all of the isolated RNA had been reverse transcribed. TCRdb's table, derived via immunoSEQ multiplex PCR, lists solely in-frame clones and lacks some. The table shows more than 150,000 clones, with approximately 9% occurring only once. This record comes from a study of beta chain features in type 1 diabetes. General study results and limits: Moderate yet significant TCRB CDR3 shortening was seen in Type 1 diabetes patients in all four CD4+ subsets.

V shed 10 bases and J 0 bases; nucleotides not matched to a gene: 6. CDR3 size: 16 residues. The V gene's germline CDR1 is SNHLY and CDR2 FYNNEI. The chain combines TRBV2 with TRBJ2-2, with 12 bases lining up with TRBD2. The TCR originated in a woman aged 18 to 35 in good health. Source material: central memory CD4+ T cells from blood. The CDR3 protein is CATTTSGGANTGELFF. The CDR3 DNA is TGTGCCACCACGACTAGCGGGGGTGCGAACACCGGGGAGCTGTTTTTT. Based on the CDR3 plus reference TRBV2 and TRBJ2-2, the full variable domain is EPEVTQTPSHQVTQMGQEVILRCVPISNHLYFYWYRQILGQKVEFLVSFYNNEISEKSEIFDDQFSVERPDGSNFTLKIRSTKLEDSAMYFCATTTSGGANTGELFFGEGSRLTVL.